The T cell receptor beta chain described here comes from a study of persistence of HIV-infected CD4 T cells. Study information: A couple of participants gave one leukapheresis sample; others gave up to about 180 mL blood repeatedly. Findings and caveats of the study: Antigen-responding cells were enriched for degenerate expanded CDR3beta sequences.

V was pared by 1 base and J by 4 bases, with 13 bases between. The CDR3 has 15 amino acids. The germline CDR1 and CDR2 sequences are SNHLY and FYNNEI. As concerns this clone: Its cognate antigen is unknown.

The immunoSEQ assay was version 4, run in survey mode. Clones were sequenced by immunoSEQ multiplex PCR, and TCRdb holds only the in-frame ones, with some missing. The table has around 24,000 clones, approximately 79% seen once. The stimulus was an HIV-1 Gag 15-mer peptide pool, 1 ug/peptide/mL. Responding CD4+ T cells were sorted by upregulation of both CD40 ligand and CD69. Donors had undetectable plasma HIV-1 RNA, under 50 copies/mL, for 4+ years. The source of this sequence is an adult man with HIV who was CMV-seropositive. The sample was CD4+ T cells sorted from PBMCs after approximately 20-hour stimulation, taken from a patient who received antiretroviral therapy. V is TRBV2 and J is TRBJ1-1, with D unclear. For the CDR3, the DNA is TGTGCCAGCAGTGAAGTGCCACGGGGTGCCACTGAAGCTTTCTTT. Translated: CASSEVPRGATEAFF.